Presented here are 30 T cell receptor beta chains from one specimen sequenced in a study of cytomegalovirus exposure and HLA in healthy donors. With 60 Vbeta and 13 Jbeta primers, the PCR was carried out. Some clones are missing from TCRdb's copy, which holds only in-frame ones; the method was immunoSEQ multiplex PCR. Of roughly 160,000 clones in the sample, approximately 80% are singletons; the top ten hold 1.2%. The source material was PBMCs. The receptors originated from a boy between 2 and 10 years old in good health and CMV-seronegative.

In DNA, the CDR3 is TGTGCCACCAGCAGAGTACCTGTAGCGGACTCCTACGAGCAGTACGTC. This sequence encodes CATSRVPVADSYEQYV. This chain links TRBV15 with TRBJ2-7, with D possibly TRBD2 on 6 matching bases. The CDR3 length is 16 residues. Trimming cost V 1 base and J 0 bases, with 13 bases left between them. Germline lookup yields CDR1 LNHNV and CDR2 YYDKDF (reference sequence).

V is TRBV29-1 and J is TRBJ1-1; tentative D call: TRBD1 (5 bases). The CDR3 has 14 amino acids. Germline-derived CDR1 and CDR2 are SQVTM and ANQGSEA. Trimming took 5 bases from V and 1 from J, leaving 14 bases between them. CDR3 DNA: TGCAGCGTTTTGACAGTCCCAAGGAACACTGAAGCTTTCTTT. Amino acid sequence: CSVLTVPRNTEAFF.

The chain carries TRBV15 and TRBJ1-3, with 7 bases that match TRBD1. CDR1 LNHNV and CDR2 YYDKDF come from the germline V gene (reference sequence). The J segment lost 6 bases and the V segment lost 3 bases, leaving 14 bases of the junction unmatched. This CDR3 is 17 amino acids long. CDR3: CATSRDHRGSLANTIYF. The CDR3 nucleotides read TGTGCCACCAGCAGGGACCACAGGGGTAGTCTGGCAAACACCATATATTTT. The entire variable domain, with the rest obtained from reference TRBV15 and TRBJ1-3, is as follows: DAMVIQNPRYQVTQFGKPVTLSCSQTLNHNVMYWYQQKSSQAPKLLFHYYDKDFNNEADTPDNFQSRRPNTSFCFLDIRSPGLGDTAMYLCATSRDHRGSLANTIYFGEGSWLTVV.

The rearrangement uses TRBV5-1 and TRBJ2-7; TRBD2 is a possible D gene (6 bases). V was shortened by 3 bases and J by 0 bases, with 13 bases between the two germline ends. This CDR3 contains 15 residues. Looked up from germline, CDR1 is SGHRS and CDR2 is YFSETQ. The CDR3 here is CASSSAGRASYEQYF. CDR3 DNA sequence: TGCGCCAGCAGCTCGGCGGGGCGGGCCTCCTACGAGCAGTACTTC.

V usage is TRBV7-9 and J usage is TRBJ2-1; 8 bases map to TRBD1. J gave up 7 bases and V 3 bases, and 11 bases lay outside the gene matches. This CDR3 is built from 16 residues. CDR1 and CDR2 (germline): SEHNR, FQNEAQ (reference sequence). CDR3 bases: TGTGCCAGCAGCTTCCCAGTTGGACAGGGTCGGAATGAGCAGTTCTTC. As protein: CASSFPVGQGRNEQFF.

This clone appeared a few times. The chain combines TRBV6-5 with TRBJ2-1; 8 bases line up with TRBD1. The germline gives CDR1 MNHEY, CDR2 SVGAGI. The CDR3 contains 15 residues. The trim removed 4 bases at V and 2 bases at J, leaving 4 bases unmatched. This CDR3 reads CASSSGQGPYNEQFF. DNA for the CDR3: TGTGCCAGCAGTTCCGGACAGGGTCCCTACAATGAGCAGTTCTTC.

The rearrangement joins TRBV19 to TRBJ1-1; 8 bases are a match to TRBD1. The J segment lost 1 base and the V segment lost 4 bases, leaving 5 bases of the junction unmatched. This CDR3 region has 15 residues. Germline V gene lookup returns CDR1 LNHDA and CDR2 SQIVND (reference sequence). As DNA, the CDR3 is TGTGCCAGTAGTACTGGGGACAGGAGGAACACTGAAGCTTTCTTT. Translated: CASSTGDRRNTEAFF.

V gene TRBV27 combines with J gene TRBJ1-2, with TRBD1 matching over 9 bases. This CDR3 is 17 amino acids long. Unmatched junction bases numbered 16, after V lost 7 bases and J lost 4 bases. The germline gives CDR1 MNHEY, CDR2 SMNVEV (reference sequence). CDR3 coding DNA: TGTGCCAGCACCGACTTAGGGAACAGGGGGCAAGGCTATGGCTACACCTTC. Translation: CASTDLGNRGQGYGYTF.

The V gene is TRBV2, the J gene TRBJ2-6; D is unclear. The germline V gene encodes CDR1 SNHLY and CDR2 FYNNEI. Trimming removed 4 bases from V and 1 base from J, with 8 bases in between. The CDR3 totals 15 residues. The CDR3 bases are TGTGCCAGCAGTGGTAAAGAGTCTGGGGCCAACGTCCTGACTTTC. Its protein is CASSGKESGANVLTF.

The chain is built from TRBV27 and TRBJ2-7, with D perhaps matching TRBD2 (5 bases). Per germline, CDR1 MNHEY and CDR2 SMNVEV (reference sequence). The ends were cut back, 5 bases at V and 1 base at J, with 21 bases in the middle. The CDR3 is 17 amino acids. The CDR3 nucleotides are TGTGCCAGCAGTCCCCACCGATCCGGAGGTGGGTCCTACGAGCAGTACTTC. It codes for CASSPHRSGGGSYEQYF.

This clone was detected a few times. The CDR3 protein is CASSPLGSALHF. In DNA, the CDR3 is TGTGCCAGCAGCCCCCTCGGGTCAGCCCTCCACTTT. The chain recombines TRBV7-6 with TRBJ1-6; D not certain. Germline loops: CDR1 SGHVS, CDR2 FNYEAQ. The length of the CDR3 is 12 residues. V dropped 5 bases and J dropped 14 bases, with 13 bases sitting between them. The whole variable domain, filled in from reference TRBV7-6 and TRBJ1-6, reads GAGVSQSPRYKVTKRGQDVALRCDPISGHVSLYWYRQALGQGPEFLTYFNYEAQQDKSGLPNDRFSAERPEGSISTLTIQRTEQRDSAMYRCASSPLGSALHFGNGTRLTVT.

CDR3 loop: CASSLNRQVNYGYTF. As DNA, the CDR3 is TGTGCCAGCAGCCTAAACAGACAGGTCAACTATGGCTACACCTTC. The rearrangement uses TRBV14 and TRBJ1-2, with a tentative D call TRBD1 (6 bases). Germline V gene sequence: CDR1 SGHDN, CDR2 FVKESK. This CDR3 is built from 15 residues. Trimming shortened V by 4 bases and J by 2 bases, and 14 bases separated the two germline ends.

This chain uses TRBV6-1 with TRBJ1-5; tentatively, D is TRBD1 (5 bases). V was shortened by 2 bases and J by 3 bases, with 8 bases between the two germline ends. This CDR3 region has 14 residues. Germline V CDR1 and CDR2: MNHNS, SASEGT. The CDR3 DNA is TGTGCCAGCAGTGAAAGGGGTACCAATCAGCCCCAGCATTTT. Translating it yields CASSERGTNQPQHF.

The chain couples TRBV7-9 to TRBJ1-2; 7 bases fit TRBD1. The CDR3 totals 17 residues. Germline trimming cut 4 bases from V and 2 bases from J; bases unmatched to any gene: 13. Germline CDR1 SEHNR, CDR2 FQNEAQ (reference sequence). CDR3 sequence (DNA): TGTGCCAGCAGCTCATCAGTTGACAGGGCTTTCAACTATGGCTACACCTTC. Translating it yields CASSSSVDRAFNYGYTF.

CDR3 sequence: CASSLVHSGREETQYF. The CDR3 DNA sequence: TGTGCCAGCAGCTTAGTTCACTCTGGCAGGGAAGAGACCCAGTACTTC. The chain combines TRBV5-8 with TRBJ2-5; possibly TRBD1 for D (5 bases). The CDR3 covers 16 residues. Per germline, CDR1 SGHTS and CDR2 YDEGEE. Deletions cut 2 bases from V and 3 bases from J, with 17 bases between. Full variable domain (missing parts from reference TRBV5-8 and TRBJ2-5): EAGVTQSPTHLIKTRGQQATLRCSPISGHTSVYWYQQALGLGLQFLLWYDEGEERNRGNFPPRFSGRQFPNYSSELNVNALELEDSALYLCASSLVHSGREETQYFGPGTRLLVL.

The DNA for the CDR3 is TGTGCCAGCAGTGAAATGGGACAGGCAAACACTGAAGCTTTCTTT. Residues: CASSEMGQANTEAFF. V and J are TRBV2 and TRBJ1-1; TRBD1 aligns across 8 bases. The CDR3 loop spans 15 amino acids. V was pared by 2 bases and J by 2 bases, with 4 bases of the junction left unmatched. Germline loops: CDR1 SNHLY, CDR2 FYNNEI.

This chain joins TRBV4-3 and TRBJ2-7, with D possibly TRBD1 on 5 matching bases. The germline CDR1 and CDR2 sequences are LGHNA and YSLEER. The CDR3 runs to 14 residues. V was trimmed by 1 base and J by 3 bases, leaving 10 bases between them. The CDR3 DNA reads TGCGCCAGCAGCCAAGTTGGGCAGGGCTACGAGCAGTACTTC. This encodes CASSQVGQGYEQYF.

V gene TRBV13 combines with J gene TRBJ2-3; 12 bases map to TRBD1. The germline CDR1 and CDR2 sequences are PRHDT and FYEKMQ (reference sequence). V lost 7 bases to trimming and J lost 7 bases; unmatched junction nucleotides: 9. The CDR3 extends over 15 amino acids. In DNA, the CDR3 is TGTGCCAGCACCCTTGGGACAGGGGGCTCCTATACGCAGTATTTT. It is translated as CASTLGTGGSYTQYF.

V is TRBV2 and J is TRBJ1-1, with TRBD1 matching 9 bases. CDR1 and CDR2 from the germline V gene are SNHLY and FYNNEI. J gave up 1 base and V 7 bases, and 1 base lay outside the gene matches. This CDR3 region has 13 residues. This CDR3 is CASKGQGNTEAFF. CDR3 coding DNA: TGTGCCAGCAAGGGACAGGGGAACACTGAAGCTTTCTTT.

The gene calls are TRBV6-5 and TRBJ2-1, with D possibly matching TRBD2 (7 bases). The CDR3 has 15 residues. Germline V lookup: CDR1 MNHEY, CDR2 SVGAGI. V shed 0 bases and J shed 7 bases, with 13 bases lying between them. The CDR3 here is CASSYSSGGSNEQFF. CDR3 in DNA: TGTGCCAGCAGTTACTCATCGGGGGGCTCAAATGAGCAGTTCTTC.

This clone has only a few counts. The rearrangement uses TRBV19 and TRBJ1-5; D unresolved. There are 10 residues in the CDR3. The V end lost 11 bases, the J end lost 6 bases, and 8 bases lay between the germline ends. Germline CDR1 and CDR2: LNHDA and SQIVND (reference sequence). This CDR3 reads CAETSQPQHF. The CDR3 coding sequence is TGTGCCGAAACGAGTCAGCCCCAGCATTTT.

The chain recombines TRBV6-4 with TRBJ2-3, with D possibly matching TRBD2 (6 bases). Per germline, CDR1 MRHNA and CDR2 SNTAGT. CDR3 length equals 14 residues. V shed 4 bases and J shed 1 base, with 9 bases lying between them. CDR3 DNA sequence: TGTGCCAGCAGTGGGTCGGGAGGCACAGATACGCAGTATTTT. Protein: CASSGSGGTDTQYF.

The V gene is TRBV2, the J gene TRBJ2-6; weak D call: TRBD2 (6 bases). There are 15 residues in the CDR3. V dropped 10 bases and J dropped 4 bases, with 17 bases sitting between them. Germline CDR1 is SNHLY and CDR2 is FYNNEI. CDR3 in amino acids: CAIYRGDSGANVLTF. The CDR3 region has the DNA TGTGCCATCTACCGAGGGGACTCAGGGGCCAACGTCCTGACTTTC.

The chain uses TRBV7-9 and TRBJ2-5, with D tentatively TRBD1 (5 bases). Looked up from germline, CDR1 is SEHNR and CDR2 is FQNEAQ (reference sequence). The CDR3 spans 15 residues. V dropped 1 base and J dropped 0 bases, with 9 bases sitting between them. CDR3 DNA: TGTGCCAGCAGCTTAGGTACAGGACACCAAGAGACCCAGTACTTC. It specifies CASSLGTGHQETQYF.

The DNA of the CDR3 is TGTGCCAGCAGTTCGCGTGATCGGGCTAACTATGGCTACACCTTC. It is translated as CASSSRDRANYGYTF. This rearrangement joins TRBV7-8 to TRBJ1-2; unclear D gene. Germline values: CDR1 SGHVS, CDR2 FQNEAQ. The V and J ends lost 6 bases and 0 bases respectively, with 14 bases between them. The length of the CDR3 is 15 residues.

The CDR3 protein is CTAGTRDYNEQFF. The CDR3 coding sequence is TGCACAGCGGGGACCAGGGACTACAATGAGCAGTTCTTC. V gene TRBV29-1 combines with J gene TRBJ2-1; 7 nucleotides align to TRBD2. Germline-derived CDR1 and CDR2 are SQVTM and ANQGSEA. The CDR3 has 13 amino acids.

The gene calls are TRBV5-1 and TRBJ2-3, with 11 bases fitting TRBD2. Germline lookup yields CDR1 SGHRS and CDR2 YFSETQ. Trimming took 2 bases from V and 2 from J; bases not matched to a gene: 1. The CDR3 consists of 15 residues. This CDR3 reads CASSLLAGATDTQYF. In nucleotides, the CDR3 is TGCGCCAGCAGCTTACTAGCGGGGGCCACAGATACGCAGTATTTT.

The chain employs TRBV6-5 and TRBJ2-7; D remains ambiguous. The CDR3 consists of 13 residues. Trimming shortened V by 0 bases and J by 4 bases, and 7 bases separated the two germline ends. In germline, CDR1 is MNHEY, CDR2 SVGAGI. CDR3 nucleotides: TGTGCCAGCAGTTACTCGAGGTGGTACGAGCAGTACTTC. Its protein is CASSYSRWYEQYF.

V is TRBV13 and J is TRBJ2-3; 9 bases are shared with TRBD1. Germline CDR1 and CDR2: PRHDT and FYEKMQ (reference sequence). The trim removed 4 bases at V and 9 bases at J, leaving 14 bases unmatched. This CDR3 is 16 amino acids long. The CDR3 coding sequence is TGTGCCAGCAGCTCCACCGGGACAGGGAACACCGGCACGCAGTATTTT. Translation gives CASSSTGTGNTGTQYF.

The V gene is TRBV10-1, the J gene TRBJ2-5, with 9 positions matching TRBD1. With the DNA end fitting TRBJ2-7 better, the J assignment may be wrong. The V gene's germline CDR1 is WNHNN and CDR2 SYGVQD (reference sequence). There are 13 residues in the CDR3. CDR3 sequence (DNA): TGCGCCAGCATGTGGGACAGGGCCTACGAGCAGTACTTC. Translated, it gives CASMWDRAYEQYF.